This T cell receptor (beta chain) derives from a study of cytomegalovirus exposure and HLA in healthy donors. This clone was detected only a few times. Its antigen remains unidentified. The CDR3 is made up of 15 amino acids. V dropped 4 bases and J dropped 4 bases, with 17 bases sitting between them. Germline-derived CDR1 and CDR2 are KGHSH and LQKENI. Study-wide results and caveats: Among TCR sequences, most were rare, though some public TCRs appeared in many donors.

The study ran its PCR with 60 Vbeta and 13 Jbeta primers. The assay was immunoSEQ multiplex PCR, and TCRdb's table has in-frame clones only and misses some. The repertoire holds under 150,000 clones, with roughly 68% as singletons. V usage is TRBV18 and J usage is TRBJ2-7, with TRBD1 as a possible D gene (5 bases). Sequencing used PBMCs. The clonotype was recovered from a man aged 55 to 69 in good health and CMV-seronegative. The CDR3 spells CASSRDSFPSYEQYF. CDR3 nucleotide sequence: TGTGCCAGCTCACGCGACAGTTTCCCCTCATACGAGCAGTACTTC.